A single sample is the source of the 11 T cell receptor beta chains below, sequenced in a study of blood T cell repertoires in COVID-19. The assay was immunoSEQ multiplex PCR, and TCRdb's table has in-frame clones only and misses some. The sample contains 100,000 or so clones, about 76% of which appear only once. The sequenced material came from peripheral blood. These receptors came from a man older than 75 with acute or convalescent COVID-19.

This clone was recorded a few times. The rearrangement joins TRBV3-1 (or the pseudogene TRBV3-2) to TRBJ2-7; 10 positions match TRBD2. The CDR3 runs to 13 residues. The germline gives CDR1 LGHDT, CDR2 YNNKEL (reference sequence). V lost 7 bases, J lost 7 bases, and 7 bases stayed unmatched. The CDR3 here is CASKSSGSGEQYF. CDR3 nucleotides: TGTGCCAGCAAGTCTAGCGGGAGTGGGGAGCAGTACTTC.

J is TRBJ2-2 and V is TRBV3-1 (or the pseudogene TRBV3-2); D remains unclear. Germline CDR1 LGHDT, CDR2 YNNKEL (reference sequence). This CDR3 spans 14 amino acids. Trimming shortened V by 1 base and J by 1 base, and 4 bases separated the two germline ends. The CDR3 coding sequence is TGTGCCAGCAGCCAAGTTCAGAACACCGGGGAGCTGTTTTTT. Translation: CASSQVQNTGELFF.

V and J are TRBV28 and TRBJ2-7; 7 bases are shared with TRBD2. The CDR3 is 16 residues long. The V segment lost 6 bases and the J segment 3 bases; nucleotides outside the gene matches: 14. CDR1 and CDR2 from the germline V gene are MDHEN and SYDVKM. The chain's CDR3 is CASSLRIGAGDYEQYF. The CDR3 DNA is TGTGCCAGCAGCCTAAGAATCGGGGCGGGGGACTACGAGCAGTACTTC.

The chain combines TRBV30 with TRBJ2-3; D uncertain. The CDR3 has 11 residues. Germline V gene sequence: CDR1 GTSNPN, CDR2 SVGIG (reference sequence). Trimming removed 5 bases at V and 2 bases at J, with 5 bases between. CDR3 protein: CAWRFTDTQYF. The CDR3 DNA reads TGTGCCTGGCGTTTCACAGATACGCAGTATTTT.

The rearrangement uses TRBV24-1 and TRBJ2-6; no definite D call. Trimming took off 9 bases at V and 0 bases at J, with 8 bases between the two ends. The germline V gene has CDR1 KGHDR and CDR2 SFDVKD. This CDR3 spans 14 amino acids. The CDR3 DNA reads TGTGCCACCTTACCGAGCTCTGGGGCCAACGTCCTGACTTTC. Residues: CATLPSSGANVLTF.

The CDR3 is CATGRQGRYNEQFF. CDR3 in DNA: TGTGCCACCGGAAGACAGGGTCGCTACAATGAGCAGTTCTTC. The chain recombines TRBV18 with TRBJ2-1, with 7 bases fitting TRBD1. V shed 10 bases, J shed 3 bases, and the junction held 9 bases outside the gene matches. Germline CDR1 is KGHSH and CDR2 is LQKENI. This CDR3 comprises 14 residues. Drawing the rest from reference TRBV18 and TRBJ2-1, the complete variable domain is NAGVMQNPRHLVRRRGQEARLRCSPMKGHSHVYWYRQLPEEGLKFMVYLQKENIIDESGMPKERFSAEFPKEGPSILRIQQVVRGDSAAYFCATGRQGRYNEQFFGPGTRLTVL.

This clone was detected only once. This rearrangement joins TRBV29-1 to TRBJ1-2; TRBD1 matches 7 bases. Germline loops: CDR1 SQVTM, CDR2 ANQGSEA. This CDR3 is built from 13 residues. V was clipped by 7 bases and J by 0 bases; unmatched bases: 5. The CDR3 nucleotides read TGCAGCGCGAACAGGGGAGCTAACTATGGCTACACCTTC. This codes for CSANRGANYGYTF.

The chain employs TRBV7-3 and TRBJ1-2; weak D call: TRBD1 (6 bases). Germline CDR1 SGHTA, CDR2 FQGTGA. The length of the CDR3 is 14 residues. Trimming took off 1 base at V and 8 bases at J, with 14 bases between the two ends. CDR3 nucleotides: TGTGCCAGCAGCTTAAATGGGGGGGCGCCCGGCTACACCTTC. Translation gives CASSLNGGAPGYTF. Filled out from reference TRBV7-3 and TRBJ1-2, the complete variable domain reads GAGVSQTPSNKVTEKGKYVELRCDPISGHTALYWYRQSLGQGPEFLIYFQGTGAADDSGLPNDRFFAVRPEGSVSTLKIQRTERGDSAVYLCASSLNGGAPGYTFGSGTRLTVV.

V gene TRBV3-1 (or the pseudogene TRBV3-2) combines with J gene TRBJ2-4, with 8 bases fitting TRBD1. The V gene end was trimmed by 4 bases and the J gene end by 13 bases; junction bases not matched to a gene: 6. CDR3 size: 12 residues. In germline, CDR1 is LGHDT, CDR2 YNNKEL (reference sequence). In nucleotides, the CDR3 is TGTGCCAGCAGCCGACAGGGGCGCCCCCAGTACTTC. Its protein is CASSRQGRPQYF.

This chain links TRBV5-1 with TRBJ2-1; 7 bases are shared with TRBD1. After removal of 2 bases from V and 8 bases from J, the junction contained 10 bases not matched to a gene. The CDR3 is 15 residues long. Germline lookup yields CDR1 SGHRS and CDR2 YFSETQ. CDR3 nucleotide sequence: TGCGCCAGCAGCTTCCGGCAGGGGGTGAGGGATGAGCAGTTCTTC. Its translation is CASSFRQGVRDEQFF.

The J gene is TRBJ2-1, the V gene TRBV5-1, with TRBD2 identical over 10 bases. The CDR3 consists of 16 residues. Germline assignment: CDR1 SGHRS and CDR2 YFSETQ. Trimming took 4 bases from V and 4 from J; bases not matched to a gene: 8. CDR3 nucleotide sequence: TGCGCCAGCAGCGGATGGGGACTAGCGACATACAATGAGCAGTTCTTC. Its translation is CASSGWGLATYNEQFF.